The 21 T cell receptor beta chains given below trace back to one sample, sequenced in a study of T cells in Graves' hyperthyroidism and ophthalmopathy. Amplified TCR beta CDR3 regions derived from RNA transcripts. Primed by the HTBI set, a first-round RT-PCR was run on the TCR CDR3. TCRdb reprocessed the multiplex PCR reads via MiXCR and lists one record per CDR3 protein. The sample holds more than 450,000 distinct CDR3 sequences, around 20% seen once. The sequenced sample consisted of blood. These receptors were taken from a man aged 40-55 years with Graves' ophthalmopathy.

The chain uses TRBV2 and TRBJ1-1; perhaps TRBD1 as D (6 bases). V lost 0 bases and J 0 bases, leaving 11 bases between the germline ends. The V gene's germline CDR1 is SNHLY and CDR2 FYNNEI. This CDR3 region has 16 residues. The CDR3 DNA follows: TGTGCCAGCAGTGAAGCGGTGGGACATATGAACACTGAAGCTTTCTTT. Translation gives CASSEAVGHMNTEAFF. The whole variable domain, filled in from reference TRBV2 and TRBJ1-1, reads EPEVTQTPSHQVTQMGQEVILRCVPISNHLYFYWYRQILGQKVEFLVSFYNNEISEKSEIFDDQFSVERPDGSNFTLKIRSTKLEDSAMYFCASSEAVGHMNTEAFFGQGTRLTVV.

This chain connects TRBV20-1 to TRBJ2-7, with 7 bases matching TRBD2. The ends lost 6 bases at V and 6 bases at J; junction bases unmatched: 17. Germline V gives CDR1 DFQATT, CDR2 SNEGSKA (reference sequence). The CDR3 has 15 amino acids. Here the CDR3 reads CSAGRPASILIEQYF. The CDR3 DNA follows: TGCAGTGCCGGGAGGCCCGCCTCAATCTTGATCGAGCAGTACTTC.

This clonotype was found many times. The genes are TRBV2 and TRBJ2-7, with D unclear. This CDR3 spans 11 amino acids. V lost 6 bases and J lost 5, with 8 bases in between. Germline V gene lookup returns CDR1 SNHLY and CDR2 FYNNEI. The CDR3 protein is CASRSDHEQYF. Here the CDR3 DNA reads TGTGCCAGCAGGAGTGATCACGAGCAGTACTTC.

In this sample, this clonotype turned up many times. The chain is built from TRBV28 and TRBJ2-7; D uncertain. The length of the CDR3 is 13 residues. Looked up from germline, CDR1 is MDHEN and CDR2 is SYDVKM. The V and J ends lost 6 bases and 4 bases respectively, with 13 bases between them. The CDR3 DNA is TGTGCCAGCAGGTTCGGCTACGGGTACGAGCAGTACTTC. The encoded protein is CASRFGYGYEQYF. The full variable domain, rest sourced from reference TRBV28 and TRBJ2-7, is DVKVTQSSRYLVKRTGEKVFLECVQDMDHENMFWYRQDPGLGLRLIYFSYDVKMKEKGDIPEGYSVSREKKERFSLILESASTNQTSMYLCASRFGYGYEQYFGPGTRLTVT.

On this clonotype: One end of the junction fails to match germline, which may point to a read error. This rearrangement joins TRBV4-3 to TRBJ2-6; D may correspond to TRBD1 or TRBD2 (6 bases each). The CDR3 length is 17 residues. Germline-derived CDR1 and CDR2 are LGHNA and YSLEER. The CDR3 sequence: CASSQERGAAGTNVLTF. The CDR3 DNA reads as TGCGCCAGCAGTCAAGAGAGGGGGGCGGCTGGGACCAACGTCCTGACTTTC.

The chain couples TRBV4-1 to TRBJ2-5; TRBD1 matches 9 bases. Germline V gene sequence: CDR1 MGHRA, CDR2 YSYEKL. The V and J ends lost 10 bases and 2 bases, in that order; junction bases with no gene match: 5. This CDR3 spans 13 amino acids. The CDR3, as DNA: TGCGCCACCGGGACAGGGCCGCAAGAGACCCAGTACTTC. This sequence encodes CATGTGPQETQYF.

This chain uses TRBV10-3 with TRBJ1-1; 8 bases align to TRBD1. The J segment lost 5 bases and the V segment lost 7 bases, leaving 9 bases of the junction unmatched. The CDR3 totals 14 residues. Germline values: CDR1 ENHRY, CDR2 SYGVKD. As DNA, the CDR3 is TGTGCCATCACCTCGACAGGGGTTGGGACTGAAGCTTTCTTT. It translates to CAITSTGVGTEAFF.

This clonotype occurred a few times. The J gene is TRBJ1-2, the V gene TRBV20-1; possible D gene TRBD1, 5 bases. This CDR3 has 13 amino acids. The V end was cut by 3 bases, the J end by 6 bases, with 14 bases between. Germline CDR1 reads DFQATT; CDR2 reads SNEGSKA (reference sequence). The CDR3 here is CSARDIPRDGYTF. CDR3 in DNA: TGCAGTGCTAGGGACATCCCTAGAGATGGCTACACCTTC.

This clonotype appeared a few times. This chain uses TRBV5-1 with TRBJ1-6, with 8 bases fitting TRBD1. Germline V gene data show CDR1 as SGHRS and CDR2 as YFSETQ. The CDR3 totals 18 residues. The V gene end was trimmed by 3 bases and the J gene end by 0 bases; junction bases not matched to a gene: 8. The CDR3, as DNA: TGCGCCAGCAGCTATTTCCGGACAGGGAGCTCCTATAATTCACCCCTCCACTTT. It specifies CASSYFRTGSSYNSPLHF.

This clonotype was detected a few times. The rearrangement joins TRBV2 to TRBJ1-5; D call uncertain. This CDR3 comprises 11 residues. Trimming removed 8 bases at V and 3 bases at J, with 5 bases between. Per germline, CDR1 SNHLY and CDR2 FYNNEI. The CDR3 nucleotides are TGTGCCAGCGGCCCCAATCAGCCCCAGCATTTT. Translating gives CASGPNQPQHF.

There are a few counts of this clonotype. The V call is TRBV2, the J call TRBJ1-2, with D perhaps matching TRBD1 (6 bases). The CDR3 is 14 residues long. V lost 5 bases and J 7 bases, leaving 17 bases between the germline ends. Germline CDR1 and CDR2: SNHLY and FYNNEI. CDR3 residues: CASSPGEGIGGYTF. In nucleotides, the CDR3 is TGTGCCAGCAGTCCAGGGGAGGGAATAGGTGGCTACACCTTC.

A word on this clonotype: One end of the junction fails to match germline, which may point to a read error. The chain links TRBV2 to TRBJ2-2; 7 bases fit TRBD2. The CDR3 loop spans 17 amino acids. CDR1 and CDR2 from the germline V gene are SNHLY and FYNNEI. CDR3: CATSDPASGLNTGELFF. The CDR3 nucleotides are TGTGCCACCAGTGACCCCGCTAGCGGACTAAACACCGGGGAGCTGTTTTTT.

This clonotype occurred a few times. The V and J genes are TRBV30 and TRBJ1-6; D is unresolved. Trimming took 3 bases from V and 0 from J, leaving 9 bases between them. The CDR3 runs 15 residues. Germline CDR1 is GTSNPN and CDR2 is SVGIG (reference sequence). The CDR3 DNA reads TGTGCCTGGAGAACCTTTCACTCCTATAATTCACCCCTCCACTTT. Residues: CAWRTFHSYNSPLHF.

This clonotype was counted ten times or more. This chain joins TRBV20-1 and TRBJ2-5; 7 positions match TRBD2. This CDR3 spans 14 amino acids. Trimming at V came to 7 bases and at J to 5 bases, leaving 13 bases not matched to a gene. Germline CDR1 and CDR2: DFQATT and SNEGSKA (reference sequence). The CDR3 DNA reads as TGCAGTGTTCCCCGGACTAGAGGAAGGGAGACCCAGTACTTC. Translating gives CSVPRTRGRETQYF.

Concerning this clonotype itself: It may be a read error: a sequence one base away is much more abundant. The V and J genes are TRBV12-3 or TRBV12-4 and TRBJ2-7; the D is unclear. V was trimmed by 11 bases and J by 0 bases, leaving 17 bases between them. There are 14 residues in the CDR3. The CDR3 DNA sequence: TGTGCCGGCACTCCGACAAGGAGCTCCTACGAGCAGTACTTC. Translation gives CAGTPTRSSYEQYF.

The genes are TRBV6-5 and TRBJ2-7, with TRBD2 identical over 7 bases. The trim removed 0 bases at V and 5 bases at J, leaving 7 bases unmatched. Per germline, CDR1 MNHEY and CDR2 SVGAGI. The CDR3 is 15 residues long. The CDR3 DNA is TGTGCCAGCAGTTACTCCCGGGCGGGAGTAAACGAGCAGTACTTC. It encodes CASSYSRAGVNEQYF.

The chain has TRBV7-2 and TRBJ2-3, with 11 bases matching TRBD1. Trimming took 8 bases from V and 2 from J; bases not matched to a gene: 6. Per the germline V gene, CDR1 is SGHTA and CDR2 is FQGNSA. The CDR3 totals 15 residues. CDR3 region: CASRDRGTLTDTQYF. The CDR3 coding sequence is TGTGCCAGCCGGGACAGGGGGACCCTCACAGATACGCAGTATTTT.

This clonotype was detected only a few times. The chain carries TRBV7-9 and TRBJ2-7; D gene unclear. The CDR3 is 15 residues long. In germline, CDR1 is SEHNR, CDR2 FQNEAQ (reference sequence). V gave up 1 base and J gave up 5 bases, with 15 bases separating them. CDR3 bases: TGTGCCAGCAGCTTAGGCCGGGTCCTGTTGGACGAGCAGTACTTC. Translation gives CASSLGRVLLDEQYF.

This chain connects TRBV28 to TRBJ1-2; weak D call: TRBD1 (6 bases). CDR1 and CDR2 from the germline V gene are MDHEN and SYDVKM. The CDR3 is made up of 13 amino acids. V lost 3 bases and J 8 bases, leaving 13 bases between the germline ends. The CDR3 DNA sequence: TGTGCCAGCAGTTTGGGGGGGGGCTGGGGCTACACCTTC. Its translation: CASSLGGGWGYTF.

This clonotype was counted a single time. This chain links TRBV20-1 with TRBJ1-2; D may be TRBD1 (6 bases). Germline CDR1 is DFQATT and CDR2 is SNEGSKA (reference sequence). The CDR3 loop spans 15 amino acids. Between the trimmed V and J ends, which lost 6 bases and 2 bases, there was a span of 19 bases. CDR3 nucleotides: TGCAGTGCACCCAGTGGGACATCGTACAACTATGGCTACACCTTC. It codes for CSAPSGTSYNYGYTF.

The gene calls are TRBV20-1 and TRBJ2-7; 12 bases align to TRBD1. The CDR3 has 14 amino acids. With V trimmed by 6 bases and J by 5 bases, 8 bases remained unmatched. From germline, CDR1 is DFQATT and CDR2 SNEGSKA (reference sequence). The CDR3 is CSARRGQGADEQYF. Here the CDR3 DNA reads TGCAGTGCCCGAAGGGGACAGGGGGCTGACGAGCAGTACTTC.